These 32 T cell receptor beta chains came from one sample sequenced in a study of cytomegalovirus exposure and HLA in healthy donors. It was with 60 Vbeta and 13 Jbeta primers that the PCR ran. Sequenced by immunoSEQ multiplex PCR; TCRdb stores in-frame clones only, minus some. The sample lists about 190,000 clones, 87% seen once, with 1.3% in the top ten. The sequencing sample was made of PBMCs. Receptors were obtained from a man aged 25 to 40 in good health and CMV-seronegative.

The V call is TRBV6-6, the J call TRBJ1-1, with TRBD1 identical over 8 bases. V lost 0 bases, J lost 2 bases, and 2 bases stayed unmatched. CDR3 length equals 15 residues. CDR1 is MNHNY, CDR2 SVGAGI, per germline (reference sequence). The CDR3 is CASSYSGQGNTEAFF. DNA of the CDR3: TGTGCCAGCAGTTACTCTGGACAGGGAAACACTGAAGCTTTCTTT.

V gene TRBV18 combines with J gene TRBJ2-1; 13 bases are a match to TRBD2. The CDR3 covers 16 residues. The V gene's germline CDR1 is KGHSH and CDR2 LQKENI. Germline trimming cut 3 bases from V and 8 bases from J; bases unmatched to any gene: 7. The CDR3 region has the DNA TGTGCCAGCTCACCTCCTCGGACTAGCGGGGGATATGAGCAGTTCTTC. It specifies CASSPPRTSGGYEQFF.

The chain couples TRBV7-9 to TRBJ2-7, with 8 bases fitting TRBD1. The CDR3 loop spans 15 amino acids. The ends lost 4 bases at V and 2 bases at J; junction bases unmatched: 7. The germline V gene has CDR1 SEHNR and CDR2 FQNEAQ (reference sequence). CDR3 bases: TGTGCCAGCAGCTATGGGACAGGACCAGCCTACGAGCAGTACTTC. This gives the protein CASSYGTGPAYEQYF.

This clone has a handful of counts. The rearrangement joins TRBV25-1 to TRBJ2-1; 7 positions match TRBD1. The J segment lost 4 bases and the V segment lost 6 bases, leaving 9 bases of the junction unmatched. The CDR3 is 15 amino acids. Germline V CDR1 and CDR2: MGHDK, SYGVNS. CDR3 coding DNA: TGTGCCAGCAGGGAGACAGGGTCCCCTTACAATGAGCAGTTCTTC. Translated: CASRETGSPYNEQFF.

Here the CDR3 reads CASSRGSEGNTIYF. The CDR3 DNA reads as TGTGCCAGCAGCCGCGGCTCCGAGGGAAACACCATATATTTT. The chain joins TRBV6-5 to TRBJ1-3; D is ambiguous. Germline V gives CDR1 MNHEY, CDR2 SVGAGI. V lost 6 bases to trimming and J lost 4 bases, with 13 bases between them. The CDR3 length is 14 residues.

The chain couples TRBV7-2 to TRBJ2-3; a weak D match, TRBD2 (5 bases). The germline V and J ends were trimmed by 5 bases and 0 bases, with 15 bases remaining between them. The CDR3 length is 16 residues. The germline V gene encodes CDR1 SGHTA and CDR2 FQGNSA. The CDR3 sequence: CASSRDPITSTDTQYF. The DNA of the CDR3 is TGTGCCAGCAGCCGGGATCCGATAACTAGCACAGATACGCAGTATTTT.

The gene calls are TRBV30 and TRBJ2-2; 7 bases are shared with TRBD1. This CDR3 has 13 amino acids. V gave up 3 bases and J gave up 4 bases; unmatched junction bases: 2. CDR1 GTSNPN and CDR2 SVGIG come from the germline V gene (reference sequence). The CDR3 spells CAWSGDSTGELFF. In DNA, the CDR3 is TGTGCCTGGAGCGGGGACAGCACCGGGGAGCTGTTTTTT.

V and J are TRBV6-1 and TRBJ2-2, with D possibly TRBD1 on 6 matching bases. CDR3 size: 15 residues. Germline values: CDR1 MNHNS, CDR2 SASEGT. The ends were cut back, 5 bases at V and 5 bases at J, with 15 bases in the middle. The DNA of the CDR3 is TGTGCCAGCAGTCAACAGGGCATCCCGACCGGGGAGCTGTTTTTT. Translating it yields CASSQQGIPTGELFF.

The genes are TRBV29-1 and TRBJ1-1; D unresolved. This CDR3 region has 10 residues. Germline V gives CDR1 SQVTM, CDR2 ANQGSEA. Trimming removed 4 bases from V and 7 bases from J, with 7 bases in between. DNA for the CDR3: TGCAGCGTTGCCGCAGGTGAAGCTTTCTTT. It translates to CSVAAGEAFF.

The gene calls are TRBV5-1 and TRBJ1-2; TRBD1 aligns across 7 bases. Germline V lookup: CDR1 SGHRS, CDR2 YFSETQ. J gave up 4 bases and V 6 bases, and 6 bases lay outside the gene matches. The length of the CDR3 is 13 residues. DNA for the CDR3: TGCGCCAGCACCCCACAGGGGAGCTATGGCTACACCTTC. Protein product: CASTPQGSYGYTF.

The chain has TRBV18 and TRBJ2-3, with 7 bases aligning to TRBD1. CDR1 is KGHSH and CDR2 is LQKENI in the germline V gene. The CDR3 runs to 16 residues. Germline trimming cut 1 base from V and 2 bases from J; bases unmatched to any gene: 6. CDR3 coding DNA: TGTGCCAGCTCACCACGCGAGGGGGCTCCCACAGATACGCAGTATTTT. As protein: CASSPREGAPTDTQYF.

The rearrangement joins TRBV7-2 to TRBJ2-2; maybe TRBD1 (5 bases). The CDR3 sequence is 17 residues long. In germline, CDR1 is SGHTA, CDR2 FQGNSA. V was trimmed by 1 base and J by 1 base, leaving 13 bases between them. In DNA form, the CDR3 reads TGTGCCAGCAGCTTAGTAGTAGTCACAGGGAACACCGGGGAGCTGTTTTTT. This sequence encodes CASSLVVVTGNTGELFF.

The V call is TRBV2, the J call TRBJ1-2; no clear D. The CDR3 covers 13 residues. The V end was cut by 7 bases, the J end by 0 bases, with 9 bases between. Per germline, CDR1 SNHLY and CDR2 FYNNEI. The CDR3 is CASTPAANYGYTF. In nucleotides, the CDR3 is TGTGCCAGCACGCCAGCGGCTAACTATGGCTACACCTTC.

The V and J genes are TRBV11-2 and TRBJ2-5; D is unresolved. With the DNA end fitting TRBJ2-7 better, the J assignment may be wrong. This CDR3 has 11 amino acids. Germline V lookup: CDR1 SGHAT, CDR2 FQNNGV. The CDR3 loop reads CASSADYEQYF. In DNA, the CDR3 is TGTGCCAGCAGCGCAGACTACGAGCAGTACTTC.

The chain is built from TRBV5-1 and TRBJ2-5; tentative D call: TRBD2 (5 bases). In germline, CDR1 is SGHRS, CDR2 YFSETQ. V lost 3 bases and J lost 0, with 12 bases in between. This CDR3 is 15 amino acids long. The CDR3 DNA reads TGCGCCAGCAGCTGGAGGTCCGCGTACCAAGAGACCCAGTACTTC. It codes for CASSWRSAYQETQYF.

The chain employs TRBV2 and TRBJ2-5; 7 nucleotides line up with TRBD2. V trimming: 3 bases; J trimming: 5 bases; junction bases outside the gene matches: 6. CDR3 size: 14 residues. CDR1 and CDR2 (germline): SNHLY, FYNNEI. The DNA of the CDR3 is TGTGCCAGCAGTGATGGAACCGGGGGGGAGACCCAGTACTTC. Protein: CASSDGTGGETQYF.

The rearrangement links TRBV7-2 to TRBJ2-3; D call uncertain. The length of the CDR3 is 16 residues. Per the germline V gene, CDR1 is SGHTA and CDR2 is FQGNSA. Trimming took off 1 base at V and 2 bases at J, with 13 bases between the two ends. CDR3 in amino acids: CASSLVSSTLTDTQYF. The CDR3 coding sequence is TGTGCCAGCAGCTTAGTCTCGAGCACTCTCACAGATACGCAGTATTTT.

J is TRBJ2-1 and V is TRBV30, with TRBD2 matching 8 bases. The ends lost 5 bases at V and 6 bases at J; junction bases unmatched: 6. Germline V gene lookup returns CDR1 GTSNPN and CDR2 SVGIG (reference sequence). The CDR3 has 13 amino acids. The CDR3 sequence: CAWSSGRGNEQFF. Here the CDR3 DNA reads TGTGCCTGGTCCAGCGGGAGAGGCAATGAGCAGTTCTTC. The full variable domain, rest sourced from reference TRBV30 and TRBJ2-1, is SQTIHQWPATLVQPVGSPLSLECTVEGTSNPNLYWYRQAAGRGLQLLFYSVGIGQISSEVPQNLSASRPQDRQFILSSKKLLLSDSGFYLCAWSSGRGNEQFFGPGTRLTVL.

The V call is TRBV19, the J call TRBJ1-6, with unresolved D. The CDR3 length is 14 residues. Germline CDR1 LNHDA, CDR2 SQIVND (reference sequence). V lost 7 bases, J lost 0 bases, and 7 bases lay in between. CDR3 sequence reads: CASMESSYNSPLHF. In nucleotides, the CDR3 is TGTGCCAGTATGGAGAGCTCCTATAATTCACCCCTCCACTTT.

The rearrangement links TRBV7-2 to TRBJ2-7; the D is unclear. Per germline, CDR1 SGHTA and CDR2 FQGNSA. V was shortened by 5 bases and J by 2 bases, with 16 bases between the two germline ends. The CDR3 sequence is 15 residues long. The CDR3 sequence: CASSQSRVATYEQYF. In DNA form, the CDR3 reads TGTGCCAGCAGCCAATCTCGGGTGGCGACCTACGAGCAGTACTTC.

The rearrangement links TRBV11-2 to TRBJ1-1; TRBD1 might be the D (6 bases). The CDR3 covers 17 residues. Between the trimmed V and J ends, which lost 6 bases and 0 bases, there was a span of 20 bases. The V gene's germline CDR1 is SGHAT and CDR2 FQNNGV. CDR3 protein: CASRFNRVRGMNTEAFF. CDR3 sequence (DNA): TGTGCCAGCAGGTTCAACCGCGTCAGGGGAATGAACACTGAAGCTTTCTTT.

The chain uses TRBV11-2 and TRBJ2-5; 10 bases align to TRBD2. CDR3 length: 19 amino acids. Germline-derived CDR1 and CDR2 are SGHAT and FQNNGV. V shed 1 base, J shed 3 bases, and the junction held 14 bases outside the gene matches. This CDR3 is CASSLVPSASGGREETQYF. In DNA form, the CDR3 reads TGTGCCAGCAGCTTAGTACCCTCGGCTAGCGGGGGAAGGGAAGAGACCCAGTACTTC. Full variable domain (missing parts from reference TRBV11-2 and TRBJ2-5): EAGVAQSPRYKIIEKRQSVAFWCNPISGHATLYWYQQILGQGPKLLIQFQNNGVVDDSQLPKDRFSAERLKGVDSTLKIQPAKLEDSAVYLCASSLVPSASGGREETQYFGPGTRLLVL.

The chain combines TRBV13 with TRBJ1-1, with D perhaps TRBD1 (6 bases). V shed 2 bases and J shed 0 bases, with 13 bases lying between them. The CDR3 totals 16 residues. Germline V gene sequence: CDR1 PRHDT, CDR2 FYEKMQ (reference sequence). The DNA of the CDR3 is TGTGCCAGCAGCTTAAAGAGGACAGCCTTGAACACTGAAGCTTTCTTT. Translating it yields CASSLKRTALNTEAFF.

The gene calls are TRBV5-6 and TRBJ2-3, with no clear D. The CDR3 has 14 amino acids. V lost 0 bases to trimming and J lost 2 bases, with 7 bases between them. Germline lookup yields CDR1 SGHDT and CDR2 YYEEEE. In DNA form, the CDR3 reads TGTGCCAGCAGCTTGGCCTCAGTCACAGATACGCAGTATTTT. Protein: CASSLASVTDTQYF.

The chain carries TRBV7-9 and TRBJ2-5; 14 bases agree with TRBD2. CDR1 is SEHNR and CDR2 is FQNEAQ in the germline V gene (reference sequence). The CDR3 runs to 17 residues. V was pared by 7 bases and J by 5 bases, with 12 bases of the junction left unmatched. Here the CDR3 reads CASIQGLAGVGIETQYF. DNA of the CDR3: TGTGCCAGCATCCAGGGACTAGCGGGAGTAGGGATTGAGACCCAGTACTTC.

This rearrangement joins TRBV7-2 to TRBJ2-2; 7 bases are shared with TRBD1. V gave up 3 bases and J gave up 3 bases; unmatched junction bases: 4. Germline assignment: CDR1 SGHTA and CDR2 FQGNSA. The length of the CDR3 is 15 residues. CDR3 region: CASSFGQVDTGELFF. CDR3 DNA sequence: TGTGCCAGCAGCTTCGGACAGGTGGACACCGGGGAGCTGTTTTTT.

This rearrangement joins TRBV28 to TRBJ1-1; 8 bases agree with TRBD1. CDR3 size: 14 residues. CDR1 MDHEN and CDR2 SYDVKM come from the germline V gene. V shed 3 bases, J shed 3 bases, and the junction held 3 bases outside the gene matches. The CDR3 spells CASSLQGAYTEAFF. In nucleotides, the CDR3 is TGTGCCAGCAGTTTGCAGGGGGCCTACACTGAAGCTTTCTTT.

The chain links TRBV7-2 to TRBJ2-2; 7 nucleotides align to TRBD1. The germline gives CDR1 SGHTA, CDR2 FQGNSA. Trimming took 2 bases from V and 9 from J; bases not matched to a gene: 9. The CDR3 has 15 amino acids. The CDR3 reads CASSLQGDHRRELFF. The CDR3 nucleotides are TGTGCCAGCAGCTTACAGGGGGACCACCGAAGGGAGCTGTTTTTT. Variable domain in full (rest from reference TRBV7-2 and TRBJ2-2): GAGVSQSPSNKVTEKGKDVELRCDPISGHTALYWYRQSLGQGLEFLIYFQGNSAPDKSGLPSDRFSAERTGGSVSTLTIQRTQQEDSAVYLCASSLQGDHRRELFFGEGSRLTVL.

The genes are TRBV18 and TRBJ1-4, with 7 positions matching TRBD1. Germline V gives CDR1 KGHSH, CDR2 LQKENI. V shed 1 base, J shed 0 bases, and the junction held 11 bases outside the gene matches. The CDR3 sequence is 19 residues long. The CDR3 loop reads CASSPLRQGPTATNEKLFF. The CDR3 DNA reads as TGTGCCAGCTCACCACTTAGACAGGGCCCTACTGCAACTAATGAAAAACTGTTTTTT. The full variable domain, completed using reference TRBV18 and TRBJ1-4, is NAGVMQNPRHLVRRRGQEARLRCSPMKGHSHVYWYRQLPEEGLKFMVYLQKENIIDESGMPKERFSAEFPKEGPSILRIQQVVRGDSAAYFCASSPLRQGPTATNEKLFFGSGTQLSVL.

V usage is TRBV19 and J usage is TRBJ2-7, with D tentatively TRBD2 (5 bases). The germline V gene has CDR1 LNHDA and CDR2 SQIVND (reference sequence). The CDR3 consists of 13 residues. Trimming cost V 4 bases and J 2 bases, with 9 bases left between them. The CDR3 DNA is TGTGCCAGTAGTAGCGGGCCTACCTACGAGCAGTACTTC. Its protein product is CASSSGPTYEQYF.

V is TRBV19 and J is TRBJ1-6; TRBD1 might be the D (6 bases). Germline V gene sequence: CDR1 LNHDA, CDR2 SQIVND (reference sequence). This CDR3 contains 16 residues. V was cut by 4 bases and J by 3 bases, with 13 bases left in between. CDR3 bases: TGTGCCAGTAGTACACAGGGAAGCCTCTATAATTCACCCCTCCACTTT. Its protein product is CASSTQGSLYNSPLHF.

V and J are TRBV4-3 and TRBJ1-2; no firm D call. Germline loops: CDR1 LGHNA, CDR2 YSLEER. This CDR3 has 15 amino acids. V was cut by 0 bases and J by 8 bases, with 16 bases left in between. This CDR3 is CASSQDRLGGGGYTF. For the CDR3, the DNA is TGCGCCAGCAGCCAAGATCGACTGGGAGGAGGAGGCTACACCTTC.